These 21 T cell receptor beta chains were all obtained from the same sample, sequenced in a study of CD8+ T cells in alopecia areata. Stated treatment: oral pan-JAK inhibitor, 5-10 mg twice daily. Extracted RNA was reverse transcribed, and the resulting cDNA served as sequencing template. Only in-frame clones appear in the TCRdb table, and some are missing; sequencing was by immunoSEQ multiplex PCR. The sample holds over 100,000 clones, about 60% seen once. Sample: CD8+ T cells sorted from blood, taken at week 24, from a patient treated with tofacitinib. These receptors came from a human donor with alopecia areata.

The rearrangement links TRBV14 to TRBJ2-3; 11 bases fit TRBD2. V lost 1 base and J lost 3; bases outside the gene matches: 3. This CDR3 comprises 16 residues. Germline V lookup: CDR1 SGHDN, CDR2 FVKESK. The CDR3 is CASSQGLAGRTDTQYF. In nucleotides, the CDR3 is TGTGCCAGCAGCCAAGGACTAGCGGGGAGAACAGATACGCAGTATTTT.

This clone was found a few times. This chain connects TRBV19 to TRBJ1-1; 7 nucleotides align to TRBD1. CDR1 is LNHDA, CDR2 SQIVND, per germline (reference sequence). This CDR3 is built from 10 residues. Losses at the gene ends were 9 bases for V and 5 bases for J; bases not matched to a gene: 0. CDR3 sequence: CASRGTEAFF. The CDR3 nucleotides read TGTGCCAGCAGGGGGACTGAAGCTTTCTTT.

The CDR3 coding sequence is TGTGCCAGCAGTTACGGGGTAAAGACTGAAGCTTTCTTT. Its translation: CASSYGVKTEAFF. This chain uses TRBV6-5 with TRBJ1-1; no definite D call. The CDR3 has 13 amino acids. The germline V gene has CDR1 MNHEY and CDR2 SVGAGI. V dropped 2 bases and J dropped 5 bases, with 9 bases sitting between them.

The chain links TRBV5-6 to TRBJ2-2; D not resolved. Germline CDR1 SGHDT, CDR2 YYEEEE. V was cut by 2 bases and J by 6 bases, with 8 bases left in between. This CDR3 spans 13 amino acids. The CDR3 nucleotides read TGTGCCAGCAGCTTCCTTGGCCCCGGGGAGCTGTTTTTT. Amino acids: CASSFLGPGELFF.

The chain links TRBV5-1 to TRBJ2-3; D is perhaps TRBD1 (6 bases). The CDR3 loop spans 16 amino acids. V lost 4 bases and J lost 5, with 20 bases in between. The germline gives CDR1 SGHRS, CDR2 YFSETQ. The CDR3 DNA is TGCGCCAGCAGCATTTGGACAGCCCAAGTCGGAGATACGCAGTATTTT. This sequence encodes CASSIWTAQVGDTQYF.

The chain links TRBV6-6 to TRBJ1-5; maybe TRBD1 (5 bases). CDR3 size: 13 residues. Germline CDR1 reads MNHNY; CDR2 reads SVGAGI (reference sequence). Trimming took 7 bases from V and 2 from J, leaving 9 bases between them. The CDR3 reads CASNKGGNQPQHF. The CDR3 bases are TGTGCCAGCAACAAAGGGGGCAATCAGCCCCAGCATTTT.

This clone has only a few counts. The chain uses TRBV5-1 and TRBJ2-7; TRBD1 might be the D (6 bases). The CDR3 has 14 amino acids. V shed 0 bases and J shed 7 bases, with 14 bases lying between them. The V gene's germline CDR1 is SGHRS and CDR2 YFSETQ. The CDR3 DNA is TGCGCCAGCAGCTTGGCCGGGACAAACAAGGAGCAGTACTTC. It encodes CASSLAGTNKEQYF.

V usage is TRBV15 and J usage is TRBJ2-7; 7 bases map to TRBD1. CDR3 size: 16 residues. Trimming cost V 3 bases and J 4 bases; bases outside gene matches: 12. Germline V gives CDR1 LNHNV, CDR2 YYDKDF (reference sequence). The CDR3 protein is CATSSNNRDSSYEQYF. For the CDR3, the DNA is TGTGCCACCAGCAGTAACAACCGGGACAGCTCTTACGAGCAGTACTTC. Full variable domain (rest looked up from reference TRBV15 and TRBJ2-7): DAMVIQNPRYQVTQFGKPVTLSCSQTLNHNVMYWYQQKSSQAPKLLFHYYDKDFNNEADTPDNFQSRRPNTSFCFLDIRSPGLGDTAMYLCATSSNNRDSSYEQYFGPGTRLTVT.

Concerning this clone itself: The same CDR3 also results from other DNA sequences found in this sample. The chain carries TRBV6-5 and TRBJ2-7; D may match TRBD1 or TRBD2 (5 bases each). CDR3 size: 13 residues. CDR1 is MNHEY and CDR2 is SVGAGI in the germline V gene. V shed 2 bases and J shed 4 bases, with 9 bases lying between them. In DNA, the CDR3 is TGTGCCAGCAGTTACGGGACGGGATACGAGCAGTACTTC. Translation: CASSYGTGYEQYF.

The chain links TRBV7-9 to TRBJ1-1; D unclear. CDR1 and CDR2 from the germline V gene are SEHNR and FQNEAQ (reference sequence). The CDR3 sequence is 13 residues long. Trimming pared 4 bases from V and 0 bases from J, leaving 6 bases between. The CDR3 loop reads CASSSSLNTEAFF. CDR3 nucleotide sequence: TGTGCCAGCAGCTCGTCCCTGAACACTGAAGCTTTCTTT.

The rearrangement uses TRBV2 and TRBJ1-1, with TRBD1 identical over 8 bases. The germline CDR1 and CDR2 sequences are SNHLY and FYNNEI. Trimming cost V 8 bases and J 6 bases; bases outside gene matches: 2. This CDR3 is built from 11 residues. As DNA, the CDR3 is TGTGCCAGCCGGGACAGGCCTGAAGCTTTCTTT. It encodes CASRDRPEAFF. Complete variable domain (other parts from reference TRBV2 and TRBJ1-1): EPEVTQTPSHQVTQMGQEVILRCVPISNHLYFYWYRQILGQKVEFLVSFYNNEISEKSEIFDDQFSVERPDGSNFTLKIRSTKLEDSAMYFCASRDRPEAFFGQGTRLTVV.

This rearrangement joins TRBV5-1 to TRBJ2-1; D ambiguous. This CDR3 has 11 residues. Germline CDR1 reads SGHRS; CDR2 reads YFSETQ. V lost 0 bases and J lost 7, with 2 bases in between. The CDR3 loop reads CASSLGNEQFF. The CDR3 bases are TGCGCCAGCAGCTTGGGGAATGAGCAGTTCTTC.

The CDR3 sequence is CASSLTGEGYGYTF. As DNA, the CDR3 is TGTGCCAGCAGCTTAACAGGGGAGGGCTATGGCTACACCTTC. This rearrangement joins TRBV5-4 to TRBJ1-2; 7 bases map to TRBD1. Germline V gene sequence: CDR1 SGHNT, CDR2 YYREEE (reference sequence). With V trimmed by 2 bases and J by 4 bases, 5 bases remained unmatched. CDR3 length equals 14 residues.

This clone is deemed medium-sized (0.01 to 0.1%). The CDR3 nucleotides are TGTGCCAGCAGCCATGGACGGAAAGACAGCGAGCAGTACTTC. Protein sequence: CASSHGRKDSEQYF. This chain connects TRBV7-9 to TRBJ2-7; the D gene is possibly TRBD1 (5 bases). This CDR3 region has 14 residues. CDR1 and CDR2 (germline): SEHNR, FQNEAQ (reference sequence). V was cut by 5 bases and J by 6 bases, with 17 bases left in between.

This clone was seen a few times. The V gene is TRBV6-5, the J gene TRBJ2-1, with 8 bases that match TRBD2. The germline gives CDR1 MNHEY, CDR2 SVGAGI. The CDR3 consists of 15 residues. With 8 bases clipped from V and 5 bases from J, the junction kept 11 bases outside the gene matches. This chain's CDR3 is CASRSSSGLNNEQFF. DNA for the CDR3: TGTGCCAGCCGGTCCTCTAGCGGGCTTAACAATGAGCAGTTCTTC.

The J gene is TRBJ2-3, the V gene TRBV9; D gene ambiguous. The CDR3 contains 15 residues. The germline gives CDR1 SGDLS, CDR2 YYNGEE. Trimming stripped 1 base from V and 6 bases from J, with 15 bases between. Written as DNA, the CDR3 is TGTGCCAGCAGCGTATTTGGGGTCCCCTCGGATACGCAGTATTTT. Translated: CASSVFGVPSDTQYF.

This rearrangement joins TRBV4-1 to TRBJ1-1, with a weak D call TRBD1 (5 bases). V shed 0 bases and J shed 1 base, with 6 bases lying between them. This CDR3 is 14 amino acids long. CDR1 and CDR2 (germline): MGHRA, YSYEKL. The CDR3, as DNA: TGCGCCAGCAGCCAAGACAGGGAGAACACTGAAGCTTTCTTT. This gives the protein CASSQDRENTEAFF.

This clone turned up a few times. This chain uses TRBV10-3 with TRBJ2-5; D is possibly TRBD2 (5 bases). CDR3 length: 14 residues. V was cut by 4 bases and J by 5 bases, with 14 bases left in between. Germline V gene sequence: CDR1 ENHRY, CDR2 SYGVKD. The CDR3 region is CAISADGDGETQYF. The DNA of the CDR3 is TGTGCCATCAGTGCCGACGGGGATGGGGAGACCCAGTACTTC.

The rearrangement uses TRBV13 and TRBJ2-5, with TRBD2 identical over 9 bases. V was pared by 5 bases and J by 4 bases, with 14 bases of the junction left unmatched. Looked up from germline, CDR1 is PRHDT and CDR2 is FYEKMQ (reference sequence). This CDR3 is built from 17 residues. CDR3 sequence: CASSALEGSGGRETQYF. The CDR3 DNA reads as TGTGCCAGCAGCGCCCTAGAGGGGAGCGGGGGGCGAGAGACCCAGTACTTC.

Remarks on this clone: A much bigger clone sits one base away, suggesting this may be a read error. Other DNA sequences within the sample encode an identical CDR3. The chain combines TRBV10-3 with TRBJ2-3, with TRBD2 matching 12 bases. CDR3 length: 15 amino acids. Germline V CDR1 and CDR2: ENHRY, SYGVKD. The CDR3, as DNA: TGTGCCAGCAGTGAAGCTAGCGGGGGGGCCGATACGCAGTATTTT. Protein product: CASSEASGGADTQYF.

This clone has a handful of counts. The chain employs TRBV5-1 and TRBJ2-1; 11 nucleotides agree with TRBD2. The CDR3 is made up of 15 amino acids. J lost 8 bases, V lost 3 bases, and 7 bases had no gene match. Germline V lookup: CDR1 SGHRS, CDR2 YFSETQ. CDR3 nucleotides: TGCGCCAGCAGCTCAGCTAGCGGGGGGAAGGATGAGCAGTTCTTC. This sequence encodes CASSSASGGKDEQFF.